The 20 T cell receptor beta chains reported below all come from one sample, sequenced in a study of CD8 T cell repertoires and HIV-1 epitope variants (dated by TCRdb to 2020 to 2022). Library construction relied on the immunoSEQ multiplex PCR assay. Entries here come from immuneACCESS through TCRdb and include only in-frame sequences with V and J called. Some clones fail to appear in such tables; in the studies checked, an unresolved V gene covers under half of the shortfall, and the cause of the remainder is unknown. Here the sample has thousands of clones; approximately 66% occur a single time. The ten largest account for approximately 42% of the sample. For these receptors, no antigen is known. Input material: cultured CD8+ T cells derived from PBMCs. These receptors originate from a male donor with HIV.

The V gene is TRBV4-3, the J gene TRBJ2-4; D is ambiguous. Trimming left V 1 base short and J 8 bases short, with 9 bases between. Germline V gene sequence: CDR1 LGHNA, CDR2 YSLEER. The CDR3 has 13 residues. The CDR3 DNA reads TGCGCCAGCAGCCAAGGGGTGTCGGACATTCAGTACTTC. Translating gives CASSQGVSDIQYF.

The chain carries TRBV14 and TRBJ2-1; TRBD1 might be the D (6 bases). This CDR3 is built from 13 residues. CDR1 SGHDN and CDR2 FVKESK come from the germline V gene. Trimming took off 5 bases at V and 7 bases at J, with 12 bases between the two ends. The CDR3 reads CASSTWDINEQFF. The CDR3 DNA reads TGTGCCAGCAGCACCTGGGACATAAATGAGCAGTTCTTC.

This chain links TRBV7-9 with TRBJ2-1; 9 bases agree with TRBD1. Looked up from germline, CDR1 is SEHNR and CDR2 is FQNEAQ (reference sequence). The CDR3 loop spans 13 amino acids. V was clipped by 6 bases and J by 5 bases; unmatched bases: 2. CDR3 loop: CASRQGADNEQFF. The CDR3 DNA follows: TGTGCCAGCAGACAGGGGGCAGACAATGAGCAGTTCTTC.

The chain has TRBV11-2 and TRBJ2-7; TRBD1 agrees at 9 bases. CDR1 and CDR2 from the germline V gene are SGHAT and FQNNGV. The ends lost 5 bases at V and 1 base at J; junction bases unmatched: 9. The CDR3 runs 16 residues. CDR3 region: CASSDGQGFGSYEQYF. Here the CDR3 DNA reads TGTGCCAGCAGCGACGGACAGGGGTTCGGGTCCTACGAGCAGTACTTC.

V is TRBV9 and J is TRBJ2-3; D possibly matches TRBD1 or TRBD2 (5 bases each). CDR1 and CDR2 (germline): SGDLS, YYNGEE. The CDR3 has 15 amino acids. Trimming pared 3 bases from V and 0 bases from J, leaving 11 bases between. CDR3 protein: CASSAWDLSTDTQYF. DNA of the CDR3: TGTGCCAGCAGCGCCTGGGACCTCAGCACAGATACGCAGTATTTT.

This clone was recorded only once. The chain uses TRBV27 and TRBJ1-1; D gene ambiguous. This CDR3 has 13 residues. Trimming took off 2 bases at V and 2 bases at J, with 6 bases between the two ends. In germline, CDR1 is MNHEY, CDR2 SMNVEV (reference sequence). The CDR3 DNA reads as TGTGCCAGCAGTTTAGACGAAAACACTGAAGCTTTCTTT. Its translation: CASSLDENTEAFF.

J is TRBJ2-3 and V is TRBV28; the D gene is possibly TRBD1 (5 bases). Germline lookup yields CDR1 MDHEN and CDR2 SYDVKM. This CDR3 region has 14 residues. V was shortened by 3 bases and J by 2 bases, with 9 bases between the two germline ends. The CDR3, as DNA: TGTGCCAGCAGTTTGATAGGGGACACAGATACGCAGTATTTT. This codes for CASSLIGDTDTQYF. Combining the CDR3 with reference TRBV28 and TRBJ2-3 gives the whole variable domain DVKVTQSSRYLVKRTGEKVFLECVQDMDHENMFWYRQDPGLGLRLIYFSYDVKMKEKGDIPEGYSVSREKKERFSLILESASTNQTSMYLCASSLIGDTDTQYFGPGTRLTVL.

This rearrangement joins TRBV7-5 to TRBJ2-1; the table names TRBD2, a call not compared with the DNA. TRBV7-5 is designated a pseudogene. The CDR3 totals 15 residues. CDR3 sequence (DNA): TGTGCCAGAAGATCCGGGACTAGCGGGAGAAATGAGCAGTTCTTC. Amino acid sequence: CARRSGTSGRNEQFF.

The chain recombines TRBV4-1 with TRBJ2-3, with D maybe TRBD1 (6 bases). CDR1 is MGHRA, CDR2 YSYEKL, per germline. The CDR3 has 14 residues. The V end was cut by 1 base, the J end by 5 bases, with 10 bases between. The CDR3 nucleotides are TGCGCCAGCAGCCAAGCTACAGGGTTAGATACGCAGTATTTT. Translated, it gives CASSQATGLDTQYF.

The rearrangement uses TRBV27 and TRBJ1-1; TRBD1 might be the D (5 bases). Germline CDR1 reads MNHEY; CDR2 reads SMNVEV (reference sequence). V lost 3 bases, J lost 0 bases, and 11 bases lay in between. The CDR3 length is 15 residues. CDR3 protein: CASSFSEDMNTEAFF. CDR3 coding DNA: TGTGCCAGCAGTTTTTCGGAGGACATGAACACTGAAGCTTTCTTT.

This clone was seen a few times. This chain connects TRBV28 to TRBJ1-1; 8 bases agree with TRBD1. The germline V gene has CDR1 MDHEN and CDR2 SYDVKM. This CDR3 has 13 residues. Trimming at V came to 5 bases and at J to 8 bases, leaving 7 bases not matched to a gene. Here the CDR3 DNA reads TGTGCCAGCAGTCCCATTGGGACAGGAGAAGCTTTCTTT. Translation gives CASSPIGTGEAFF.

This clone was picked up a small number of times. CDR3 nucleotides: TGTGCCAGCAGCTTAGCGATCTACGAGCAGTACTTC. Amino acids: CASSLAIYEQYF. This chain links TRBV7-8 with TRBJ2-7, with no clear D. V was clipped by 0 bases and J by 3 bases, with 3 bases between them. The CDR3 consists of 12 residues. CDR1 is SGHVS, CDR2 FQNEAQ, per germline.

The chain carries TRBV27 and TRBJ1-4, with unresolved D. This CDR3 has 15 amino acids. Per germline, CDR1 MNHEY and CDR2 SMNVEV (reference sequence). Trimming took off 4 bases at V and 5 bases at J, with 14 bases between the two ends. The CDR3 DNA reads as TGTGCCAGCAGTTCCTCAGCCAGAGGGAATGAAAAACTGTTTTTT. The encoded protein is CASSSSARGNEKLFF.

The CDR3 spells CSVEPDPGNEQFF. The DNA for the CDR3 is TGCAGCGTTGAACCGGACCCTGGCAATGAGCAGTTCTTC. V is TRBV29-1 and J is TRBJ2-1, with D unresolved. Germline V lookup: CDR1 SQVTM, CDR2 ANQGSEA. This CDR3 comprises 13 residues. V was shortened by 2 bases and J by 6 bases, with 11 bases between the two germline ends.

A few counts support this clone. This chain links TRBV19 with TRBJ2-2, with 9 bases lining up with TRBD2. V shed 2 bases and J 6 bases; nucleotides not matched to a gene: 4. Germline V gene lookup returns CDR1 LNHDA and CDR2 SQIVND (reference sequence). The CDR3 has 15 residues. The CDR3 spells CASSITASGAGELFF. The CDR3, as DNA: TGTGCCAGTAGTATAACGGCTAGCGGGGCCGGGGAGCTGTTTTTT.

V is TRBV7-3 and J is TRBJ2-5; D not certain. The end of the DNA is better explained by TRBJ2-7, so the J call may be wrong. Per the germline V gene, CDR1 is SGHTA and CDR2 is FQGTGA. The CDR3 has 14 residues. CDR3 region: CASSLAGRAYEQYF. DNA for the CDR3: TGTGCCAGCAGCTTAGCAGGTCGGGCCTACGAGCAGTACTTC.

The chain is built from TRBV6-4 and TRBJ2-2; 8 bases align to TRBD1. After removal of 5 bases from V and 3 bases from J, the junction contained 2 bases not matched to a gene. CDR1 and CDR2 from the germline V gene are MRHNA and SNTAGT. The CDR3 is 14 residues long. The CDR3 region is CASSLQGDTGELFF. The DNA of the CDR3 is TGTGCCAGCAGTTTACAGGGGGACACCGGGGAGCTGTTTTTT.

The chain recombines TRBV29-1 with TRBJ2-1, with 8 bases that match TRBD1. The CDR3 extends over 13 amino acids. The germline V gene encodes CDR1 SQVTM and CDR2 ANQGSEA. V shed 4 bases, J shed 4 bases, and the junction held 3 bases outside the gene matches. As DNA, the CDR3 is TGCAGCGTTGGCCAGGGGGCTTACAATGAGCAGTTCTTC. Translated: CSVGQGAYNEQFF.

The gene calls are TRBV6-5 and TRBJ2-1, with TRBD1 matching over 11 bases. With V trimmed by 2 bases and J by 7 bases, 4 bases remained unmatched. This CDR3 contains 15 residues. Germline-derived CDR1 and CDR2 are MNHEY and SVGAGI. CDR3 bases: TGTGCCAGCAGTTACGCGGACAGGGGGCGAAATGAGCAGTTCTTC. Amino acids: CASSYADRGRNEQFF.

CDR3 bases: TGTGCCAGCAGCGTAGTTCAAGGCGCCGGGGAGCTGTTTTTT. Translation gives CASSVVQGAGELFF. The chain combines TRBV9 with TRBJ2-2; no clear D gene. The CDR3 is made up of 14 amino acids. The germline V and J ends were trimmed by 0 bases and 6 bases, with 9 bases remaining between them. Germline CDR1 is SGDLS and CDR2 is YYNGEE.